In this sample, the clone carrying this T cell receptor (beta chain) turned up many times. Its target is not known. Per the germline V gene, CDR1 is SGHTA and CDR2 is FQGNSA. The V end was cut by 4 bases, the J end by 2 bases, with 10 bases between. This CDR3 contains 14 residues. Together with a sample-barcoded 5' primer, a J-beta primer mix was included in a second PCR lasting about 7 to 11 cycles. TCRdb itself ran the 5' RACE reads through MiXCR, one entry per CDR3 protein. The data contain 350,000 to 450,000 distinct CDR3 sequences, 45% to 60% of them singletons. This sample stems from a study of blood T cells in healthy people across ages. Findings and caveats of the study: There was no known CMV status for donors, so expanded clonotype changes were possibly confounded.

The chain is built from TRBV7-2 and TRBJ2-3; D not certain. Material for sequencing was blood. The sequence came from a man between 60 and 70 years old in good health. CDR3 sequence: CASSSAGYTDTQYF. The CDR3 nucleotides are TGTGCCAGCAGCTCCGCCGGGTACACAGATACGCAGTATTTT.